This T cell receptor beta chain is from a study of post-analysis software for immune sequencing data (dated by TCRdb to about 2015). Concerning the study at large: The recorded disease courses included relapsing-remitting, secondary progressive and progressive-relapsing multiple sclerosis, and some patients had no subtype annotation. The patient repertoires were compared against some twelve previously published healthy control repertoires obtained from donors aged 6 to 25 years. A subset of samples was prepared in parallel using single-end sample barcoding, then pooled and co-amplified after Illumina adapter ligation. Study-level results and caveats: Strong co-clustering of samples prepared in the same batch was shown by direct clustering with F measure, prompting a batch-effect correction. The multiple sclerosis patient group was slightly younger than the control group. Compared with controls, multiple sclerosis patients had significantly lower normalized Chao1 diversity, a finding suggesting substantial peripheral T-cell clonal expansion. Significantly higher frequencies in patients than in controls were found for several TRBV segments, including TRBV5-6, TRBV5-1 and TRBV20-1.

The library came from PCR. For sequencing, an Illumina HiSeq 2500 was employed. Unique molecular identifiers were incorporated into TCR beta cDNA libraries to reduce PCR and sequencing biases. Per 1 to 10 million input T cells, roughly 500,000 cDNA molecules were obtained, such that each molecule approximated one T cell. The same protocol used for the earlier healthy control dataset was applied to prepare and sequence the patient libraries. Samples belonging to the same batch were prepared together, multiplexed and sequenced on a shared HiSeq lane. From the authors' description of their analysis: MIGEC was used to process the raw barcoded reads, and molecular identifier groups with only a single read were discarded before consensus assembly and CDR3 extraction. VDJtools was used for post-analysis of the clonotype tables, and diversity was normalized by down-sampling every dataset to the size of the smallest sample. Repertoire overlap clustering matched CDR3 amino acid but not nucleotide sequences to correct batch-related cross-sample contamination. TCRdb took the public reads, trimmed them with fastp at Q25, ran MiXCR for clone calling and kept in-frame beta chains. Rows with a matching CDR3 protein are joined into one entry that keeps the most common DNA and genes. TCRdb's processing, not the authors', yielded these V and J calls. A total of 700,000 to 800,000 distinct CDR3 sequences appear in this sample, less than 35% of them only once. The top ten clonotypes cover more than 0.45% of the sample.

Measured from the cysteine to the phenylalanine, the CDR3 is 18 residues long. The kept DNA is CDR3 alone, 54 bases in frame from the first base. CDR1 SGHVS and CDR2 FQNEAQ were looked up in the germline V gene. This clonotype was counted only a few times. Its antigen target is currently unknown. Base qualities were left out, and no much larger clone turns up one base away. TCR beta repertoires were profiled from peripheral blood of 10 to 15 young patients with multiple sclerosis to demonstrate the VDJtools post-analysis software. Multiple sclerosis patients were children and adolescents aged about 6 to 16 years.

The TCR comes from a girl aged 5-17 years with multiple sclerosis. Sequencing used blood. The chain couples TRBV7-8 to TRBJ2-4; the D region may be TRBD1 or TRBD2, each matching 8 bases equally. The J call is in doubt because the DNA end fits TRBJ2-7 better. The CDR3: CASSLLGTGHSGTYEQYF. The nucleotides read TGTGCCAGCAGCTTACTCGGGACAGGACATAGCGGGACCTACGAGCAGTACTTC.